The rows below give T cell receptor beta chains drawn from one sample of a study of Graves' ophthalmopathy and Graves' hyperthyroidism. TCRdb fed the multiplex PCR reads into MiXCR, producing one record per CDR3 protein. The sample records around 1.1 million distinct CDR3 sequences, roughly two fifths being singletons. The sample was peripheral blood or thyroid tissue (not recorded which). All receptors come from an adult man with Graves' hyperthyroidism. CDR3s include the opening cysteine and the closing phenylalanine or tryptophan.

cdr3_aa v_call cdr3_length j_call
CASSVVGGSLYEQYF TRBV9 15 TRBJ2-7
CASRWGTGGHSPLHF TRBV7-2 15 TRBJ1-6
CASTPAGGGGQYF TRBV2 13 TRBJ2-7
CASSPQWISGGPQETQYF TRBV12-3/TRBV12-4 18 TRBJ2-5
CAISREQGQPQHF TRBV10-3 13 TRBJ1-5
CASSRGQADGKLFF TRBV7-7 14 TRBJ1-4
CASSARQGANTGANVLTF TRBV9 18 TRBJ2-6
CSGSPLGETQYF TRBV20-1 12 TRBJ2-5
CSLARTGDFYEQYF TRBV29-1 14 TRBJ2-7
CSARSPGQGNLYEQYF TRBV20-1 16 TRBJ2-7
CAWSFGTGGYTGELFF TRBV30 16 TRBJ2-2
CASIKGGSSYEQYF TRBV6-5 14 TRBJ2-7
CAITEDTSGANVLTF TRBV10-3 15 TRBJ2-6
CASSLALQGNYGYTF TRBV2 15 TRBJ1-2
CASSLAGGAHYGYTF TRBV7-2 15 TRBJ1-2
CSALGGQGVSYEQYF TRBV20-1 15 TRBJ2-7
CASSRPTGVSGANVLTF TRBV7-3 17 TRBJ2-6
CSGTGGAAHAGETQYF TRBV29-1 16 TRBJ2-5
CASSLAKPTEAFF TRBV5-1 13 TRBJ1-1
CASSPQWGYNQPQHF TRBV7-2 15 TRBJ1-5
CASRSRQDSAQETQYF TRBV7-9 16 TRBJ2-5
CATSSYPGYQETQYF TRBV15 15 TRBJ2-5
CSARSGLETQYF TRBV20-1 12 TRBJ2-5
CASSRDRRNEKLFF TRBV7-2 14 TRBJ1-4
CAGSNYYEQYF TRBV5-1 11 TRBJ2-7
CASSLYSETNEKLFF TRBV7-9 15 TRBJ1-4
CASSYMTSIYEQYF TRBV7-9 14 TRBJ2-7
CAISESSLGYEQYF TRBV10-3 14 TRBJ2-7
CASNGPNSPLHF TRBV7-9 12 TRBJ1-6
CASSGTSGSGTVETQYF TRBV10-3 17 TRBJ2-5
CSALQIAGGPYEQYF TRBV20-1 15 TRBJ2-7
CSASQRQGFYEQYF TRBV20-1 14 TRBJ2-7
CASSPGEGVGGYTF TRBV9 14 TRBJ1-2
CATSSPQAQPQHF TRBV15 13 TRBJ1-5
CASSPGQGASDTGELFF TRBV5-8 17 TRBJ2-2
CAIRPSETEAFF TRBV10-3 12 TRBJ1-1
CASSVGVSGYEQYF TRBV9 14 TRBJ2-7
CASSLVRTANTGELFF TRBV7-8 16 TRBJ2-2
CASSYSGQANYGYTF TRBV6-5 15 TRBJ1-2
CASSVRVGREDGYTF TRBV2 15 TRBJ1-2
CASSSGTAGNTIYF TRBV5-8 14 TRBJ1-3
CASSQEWDSTGQYF TRBV4-2 14 TRBJ2-7
CASSLPPGQRTYGYTF TRBV28 16 TRBJ1-2
CASSLGGSDEQYF TRBV5-4 13 TRBJ2-7
CASSAKDGSYEQYF TRBV18 14 TRBJ2-7
CASSQDQGVYGYTF TRBV12-3/TRBV12-4 14 TRBJ1-2
CSASGQGYNQPQHF TRBV20-1 14 TRBJ1-5
CAISLVAEVYEQYF TRBV10-3 14 TRBJ2-7
CASSLVHPLSF TRBV7-8 11 TRBJ2-5
CASSLPLTRDKTQYF TRBV7-9 15 TRBJ2-5
CSARGQFNSYEQYF TRBV20-1 14 TRBJ2-7
CASSISDTGSYEQYF TRBV3-1 15 TRBJ2-7
CASSRGWDENQPQHF TRBV7-2 15 TRBJ1-5
CASSVGTAGNTIYF TRBV9 14 TRBJ1-3
CSVEETRGFGTEAFF TRBV29-1 15 TRBJ1-1
CASSDGWGQGLFTF TRBV6-4 14 TRBJ1-2
CASSVGRSEGDTQYF TRBV9 15 TRBJ2-3
CASSQGDLHTGELFF TRBV4-2 15 TRBJ2-2
CASSHRANYGYTF TRBV11-2 13 TRBJ1-2